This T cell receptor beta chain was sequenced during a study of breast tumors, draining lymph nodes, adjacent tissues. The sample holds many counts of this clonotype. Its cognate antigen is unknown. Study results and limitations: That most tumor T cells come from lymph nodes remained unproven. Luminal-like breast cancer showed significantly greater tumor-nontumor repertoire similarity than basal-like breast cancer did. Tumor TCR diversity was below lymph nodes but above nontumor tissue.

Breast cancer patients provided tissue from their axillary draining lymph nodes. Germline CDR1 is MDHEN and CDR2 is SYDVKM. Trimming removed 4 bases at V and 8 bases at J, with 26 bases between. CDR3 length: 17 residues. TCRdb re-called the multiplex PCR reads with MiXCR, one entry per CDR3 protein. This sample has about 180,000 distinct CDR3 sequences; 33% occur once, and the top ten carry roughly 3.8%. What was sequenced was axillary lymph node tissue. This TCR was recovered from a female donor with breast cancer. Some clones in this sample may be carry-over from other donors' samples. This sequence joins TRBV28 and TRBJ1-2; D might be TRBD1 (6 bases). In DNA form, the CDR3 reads TGTGCCAGCAGTTCCGAGCTTAAATGGGACACTAAAGGAGGCTACACCTTC. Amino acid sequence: CASSSELKWDTKGGYTF.